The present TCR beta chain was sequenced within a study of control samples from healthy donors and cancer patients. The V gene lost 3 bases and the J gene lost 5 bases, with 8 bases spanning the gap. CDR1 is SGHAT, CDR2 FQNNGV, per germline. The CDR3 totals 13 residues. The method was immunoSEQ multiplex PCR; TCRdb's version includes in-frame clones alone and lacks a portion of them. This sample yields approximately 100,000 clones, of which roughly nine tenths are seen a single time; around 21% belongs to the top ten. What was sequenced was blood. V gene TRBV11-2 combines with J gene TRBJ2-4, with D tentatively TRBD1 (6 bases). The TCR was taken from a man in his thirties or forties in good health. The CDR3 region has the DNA TGTGCCAGCAGCTTGGCAGGGGAAAACATTCAGTACTTC. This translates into CASSLAGENIQYF.